Shown below are 7 T cell receptor beta chains from a single sample sequenced in a study of T cell responses to AZD1222 COVID-19 vaccine. The method was immunoSEQ multiplex PCR; TCRdb's version includes in-frame clones alone and lacks a portion of them. Of about 84,000 clones in the sample, about 86% were seen once. The starting material was peripheral blood, obtained 28 days after the second AZD1222 dose. The receptors were sampled from an adult who received the AZD1222 COVID-19 vaccine.

The gene calls are TRBV28 and TRBJ1-5, with 8 bases lining up with TRBD1. This CDR3 spans 16 amino acids. Germline CDR1 MDHEN, CDR2 SYDVKM. Trimming took 8 bases from V and 4 from J; bases not matched to a gene: 13. CDR3 in DNA: TGTGCCAGCCTAAGACCAGGGGGCGCGAGAAATCAGCCCCAGCATTTT. It yields the protein CASLRPGGARNQPQHF.

The chain uses TRBV7-9 and TRBJ2-7; possible D gene TRBD2, 6 bases. CDR1 SEHNR and CDR2 FQNEAQ come from the germline V gene (reference sequence). The V end was cut by 7 bases, the J end by 6 bases, with 19 bases between. The CDR3 totals 14 residues. CDR3 amino acids: CASTPGSGDREQYF. DNA of the CDR3: TGTGCCAGCACTCCTGGGTCGGGGGACCGCGAGCAGTACTTC.

The gene calls are TRBV10-3 and TRBJ1-1; D ambiguous. From germline, CDR1 is ENHRY and CDR2 SYGVKD. Trimming took off 2 bases at V and 5 bases at J, with 18 bases between the two ends. The CDR3 sequence is 16 residues long. This CDR3 reads CAISELRTGRRTEAFF. The CDR3 bases are TGTGCCATCAGTGAGCTTAGGACCGGGCGGCGGACTGAAGCTTTCTTT.

The gene calls are TRBV7-9 and TRBJ1-2; TRBD1 might be the D (5 bases). With 6 bases removed from V and 4 bases from J, the gap between germline ends came to 18 bases. Per germline, CDR1 SEHNR and CDR2 FQNEAQ (reference sequence). CDR3 length: 15 residues. The CDR3 protein is CASSQGQTGTYGYTF. For the CDR3, the DNA is TGTGCCAGCAGTCAGGGCCAAACAGGAACCTATGGCTACACCTTC.

The chain is built from TRBV6-1 and TRBJ1-3; TRBD1 matches at 8 bases. J gave up 10 bases and V 3 bases, and 8 bases lay outside the gene matches. The CDR3 has 14 amino acids. CDR1 is MNHNS and CDR2 is SASEGT in the germline V gene. The CDR3 is CASSEARGLGTIYF. The DNA for the CDR3 is TGTGCCAGCAGTGAGGCCAGGGGGCTAGGTACCATATATTTT.

The rearrangement joins TRBV28 to TRBJ1-2; D is possibly TRBD1 (6 bases). V shed 4 bases and J shed 2 bases, with 20 bases lying between them. The CDR3 is made up of 17 amino acids. Germline V lookup: CDR1 MDHEN, CDR2 SYDVKM. The CDR3 region has the DNA TGTGCCAGCAGTTCTCGGGCAGGGGACTCGCCAAACTATGGCTACACCTTC. The encoded protein is CASSSRAGDSPNYGYTF.

Only a few counts were recorded for this clone. The chain employs TRBV7-2 and TRBJ2-7, with D possibly being TRBD2 (7 bases). The CDR3 runs 15 residues. CDR1 and CDR2 from the germline V gene are SGHTA and FQGNSA. The germline V and J ends were trimmed by 2 bases and 4 bases, with 15 bases remaining between them. Written as DNA, the CDR3 is TGTGCCAGCAGCTTACCTCGAGGGGGGGGTTACGAGCAGTACTTC. Protein: CASSLPRGGGYEQYF.